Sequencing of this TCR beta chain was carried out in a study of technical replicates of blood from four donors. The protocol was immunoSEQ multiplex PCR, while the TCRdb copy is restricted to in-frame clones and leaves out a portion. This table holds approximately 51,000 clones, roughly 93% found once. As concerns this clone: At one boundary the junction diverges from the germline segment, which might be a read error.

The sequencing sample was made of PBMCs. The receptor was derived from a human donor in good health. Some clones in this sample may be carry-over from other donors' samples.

The DNA for the CDR3 is TGTGCCAGCAGTGAAGCGCGTCAGGGGACCTTT. Its translation: CASSEARQGTF. This chain links TRBV6-1 with TRBJ1-1, with a weak D call TRBD1 (6 bases). The germline V gene encodes CDR1 MNHNS and CDR2 SASEGT. CDR3 length: 11 amino acids.